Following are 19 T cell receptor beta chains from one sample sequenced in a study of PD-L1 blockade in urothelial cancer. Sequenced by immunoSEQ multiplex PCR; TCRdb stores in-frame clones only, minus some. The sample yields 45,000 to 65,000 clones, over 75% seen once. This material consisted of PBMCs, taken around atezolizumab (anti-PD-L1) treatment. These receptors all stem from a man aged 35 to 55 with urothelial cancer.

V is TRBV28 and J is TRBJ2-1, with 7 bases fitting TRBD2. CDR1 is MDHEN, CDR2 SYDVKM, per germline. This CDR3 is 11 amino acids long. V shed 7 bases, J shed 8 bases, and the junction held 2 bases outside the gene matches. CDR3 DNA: TGTGCCAGCACGCGGGAGCATGAGCAGTTCTTC. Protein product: CASTREHEQFF.

CDR3: CASSSAGTGEFYGYTF. CDR3 coding DNA: TGTGCCAGCAGCTCCGCCGGGACAGGGGAGTTCTATGGCTACACCTTC. The V gene is TRBV7-9, the J gene TRBJ1-2; TRBD1 matches at 10 bases. V gave up 4 bases and J gave up 4 bases; unmatched junction bases: 9. Germline lookup yields CDR1 SEHNR and CDR2 FQNEAQ (reference sequence). This CDR3 contains 16 residues.

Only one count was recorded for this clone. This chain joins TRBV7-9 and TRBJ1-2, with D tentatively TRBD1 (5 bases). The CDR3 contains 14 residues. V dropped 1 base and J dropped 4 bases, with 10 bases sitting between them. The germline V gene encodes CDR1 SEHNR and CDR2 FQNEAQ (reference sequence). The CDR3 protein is CASSLGSQGYGYTF. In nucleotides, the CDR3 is TGTGCCAGCAGCTTAGGGTCCCAGGGCTATGGCTACACCTTC.

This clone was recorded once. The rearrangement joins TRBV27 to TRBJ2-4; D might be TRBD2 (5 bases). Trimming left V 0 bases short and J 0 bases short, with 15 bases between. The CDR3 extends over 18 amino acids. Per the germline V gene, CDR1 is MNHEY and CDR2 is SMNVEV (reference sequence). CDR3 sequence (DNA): TGTGCCAGCAGTTTATCGGGAAGGCAGCGGATAGCCAAAAACATTCAGTACTTC. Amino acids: CASSLSGRQRIAKNIQYF.

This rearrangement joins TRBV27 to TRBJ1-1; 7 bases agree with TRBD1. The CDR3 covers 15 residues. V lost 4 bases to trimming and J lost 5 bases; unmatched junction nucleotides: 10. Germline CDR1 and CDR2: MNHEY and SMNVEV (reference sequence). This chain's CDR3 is CASSYRQGSGTEAFF. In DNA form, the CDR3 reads TGTGCCAGCAGTTATAGACAGGGATCGGGAACTGAAGCTTTCTTT.

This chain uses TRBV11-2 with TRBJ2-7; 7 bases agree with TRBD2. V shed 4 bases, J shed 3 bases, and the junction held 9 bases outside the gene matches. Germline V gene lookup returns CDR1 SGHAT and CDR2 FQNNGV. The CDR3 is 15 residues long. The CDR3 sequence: CASSSGWREGYEQYF. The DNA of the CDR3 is TGTGCCAGCAGCTCCGGATGGAGGGAGGGCTACGAGCAGTACTTC.

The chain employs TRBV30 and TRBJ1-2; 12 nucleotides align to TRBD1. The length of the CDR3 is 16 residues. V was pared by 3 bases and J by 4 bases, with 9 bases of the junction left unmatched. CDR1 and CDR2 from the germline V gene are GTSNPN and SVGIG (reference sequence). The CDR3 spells CAWSPTGTGGAYGYTF. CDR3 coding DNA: TGTGCCTGGAGCCCGACCGGGACAGGGGGCGCCTATGGCTACACCTTC.

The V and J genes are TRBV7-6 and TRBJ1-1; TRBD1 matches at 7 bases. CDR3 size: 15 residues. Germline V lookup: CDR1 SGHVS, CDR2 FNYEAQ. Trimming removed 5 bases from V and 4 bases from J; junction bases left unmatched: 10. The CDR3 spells CASSPRDSSLTEAFF. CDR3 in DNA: TGTGCCAGCAGCCCCCGGGACAGTTCTCTCACTGAAGCTTTCTTT. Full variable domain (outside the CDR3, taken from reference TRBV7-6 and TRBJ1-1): GAGVSQSPRYKVTKRGQDVALRCDPISGHVSLYWYRQALGQGPEFLTYFNYEAQQDKSGLPNDRFSAERPEGSISTLTIQRTEQRDSAMYRCASSPRDSSLTEAFFGQGTRLTVV.

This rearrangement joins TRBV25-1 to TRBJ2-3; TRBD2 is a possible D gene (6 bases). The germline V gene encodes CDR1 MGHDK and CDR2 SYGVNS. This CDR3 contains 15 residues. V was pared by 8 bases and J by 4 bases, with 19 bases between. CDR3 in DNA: TGTGCCAGCGCCCGACTAGACCTACCCCCAGATACGCAGTATTTT. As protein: CASARLDLPPDTQYF.

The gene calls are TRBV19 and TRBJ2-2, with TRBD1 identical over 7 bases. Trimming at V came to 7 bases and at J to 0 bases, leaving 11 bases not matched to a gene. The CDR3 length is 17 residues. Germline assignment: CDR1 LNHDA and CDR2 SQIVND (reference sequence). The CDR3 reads CASTHLPGTANTGELFF. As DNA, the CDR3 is TGTGCCAGTACTCATCTGCCCGGGACAGCGAACACCGGGGAGCTGTTTTTT.

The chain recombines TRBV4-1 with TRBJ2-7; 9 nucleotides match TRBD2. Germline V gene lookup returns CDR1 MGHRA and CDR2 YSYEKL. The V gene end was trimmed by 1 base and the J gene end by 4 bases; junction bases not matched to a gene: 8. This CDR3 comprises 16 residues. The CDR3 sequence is CASSQGVSGSEYEQYF. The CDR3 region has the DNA TGCGCCAGCAGCCAAGGAGTTAGCGGGAGCGAATACGAGCAGTACTTC.

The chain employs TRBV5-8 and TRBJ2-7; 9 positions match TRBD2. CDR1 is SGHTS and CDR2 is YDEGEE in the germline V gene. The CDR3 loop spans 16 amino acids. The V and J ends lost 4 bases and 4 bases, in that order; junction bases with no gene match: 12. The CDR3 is CASSLVPREGFYEQYF. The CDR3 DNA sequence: TGTGCCAGCAGCCTCGTTCCGCGGGAGGGCTTTTACGAGCAGTACTTC.

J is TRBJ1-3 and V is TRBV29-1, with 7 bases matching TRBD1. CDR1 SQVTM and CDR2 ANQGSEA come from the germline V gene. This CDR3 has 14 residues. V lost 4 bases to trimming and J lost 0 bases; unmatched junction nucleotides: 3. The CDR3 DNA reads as TGCAGCGTTGGTCCAGGGGGCTCTGGAAACACCATATATTTT. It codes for CSVGPGGSGNTIYF. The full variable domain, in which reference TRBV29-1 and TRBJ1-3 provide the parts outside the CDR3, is SAVISQKPSRDICQRGTSLTIQCQVDSQVTMMFWYRQQPGQSLTLIATANQGSEATYESGFVIDKFPISRPNLTFSTLTVSNMSPEDSSIYLCSVGPGGSGNTIYFGEGSWLTVV.

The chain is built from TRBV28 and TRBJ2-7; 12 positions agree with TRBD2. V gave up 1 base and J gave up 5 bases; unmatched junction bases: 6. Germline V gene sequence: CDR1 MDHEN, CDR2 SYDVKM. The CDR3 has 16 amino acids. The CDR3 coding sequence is TGTGCCAGCAGTTTATACAGACTAGCGGGAGCTCACGAGCAGTACTTC. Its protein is CASSLYRLAGAHEQYF.

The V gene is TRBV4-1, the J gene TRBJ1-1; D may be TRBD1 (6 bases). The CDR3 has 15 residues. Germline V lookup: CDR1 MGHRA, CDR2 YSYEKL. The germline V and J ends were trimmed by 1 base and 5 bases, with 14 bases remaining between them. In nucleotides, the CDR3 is TGCGCCAGCAGCCAAGGGGGAGGGGGGAGGACTGAAGCTTTCTTT. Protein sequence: CASSQGGGGRTEAFF.

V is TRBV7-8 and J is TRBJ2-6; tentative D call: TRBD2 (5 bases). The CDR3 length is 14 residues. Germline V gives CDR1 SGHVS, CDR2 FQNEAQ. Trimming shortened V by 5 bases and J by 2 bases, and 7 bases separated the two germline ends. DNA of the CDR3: TGTGCCAGCAGCCGGCGGGCTGGGGCCAACGTCCTGACTTTC. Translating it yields CASSRRAGANVLTF.

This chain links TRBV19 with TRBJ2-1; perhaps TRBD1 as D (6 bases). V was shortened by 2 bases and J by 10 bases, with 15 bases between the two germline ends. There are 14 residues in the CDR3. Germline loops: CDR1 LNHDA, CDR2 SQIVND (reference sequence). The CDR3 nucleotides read TGTGCCAGTAGTATAAGTCTAGGGGGACGGGAGCAGTTCTTC. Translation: CASSISLGGREQFF.

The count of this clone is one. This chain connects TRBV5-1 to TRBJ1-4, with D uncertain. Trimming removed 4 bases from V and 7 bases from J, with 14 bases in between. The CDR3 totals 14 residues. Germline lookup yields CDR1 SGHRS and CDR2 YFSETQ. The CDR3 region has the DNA TGCGCCAGCAGCCCGACGGGAGTGGGTGAAAAACTGTTTTTT. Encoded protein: CASSPTGVGEKLFF.

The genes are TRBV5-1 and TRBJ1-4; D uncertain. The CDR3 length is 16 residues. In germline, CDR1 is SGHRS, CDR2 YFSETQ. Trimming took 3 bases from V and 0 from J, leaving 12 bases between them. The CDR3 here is CASSSTRSATNEKLFF. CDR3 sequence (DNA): TGCGCCAGCAGCTCCACCAGATCTGCAACTAATGAAAAACTGTTTTTT.